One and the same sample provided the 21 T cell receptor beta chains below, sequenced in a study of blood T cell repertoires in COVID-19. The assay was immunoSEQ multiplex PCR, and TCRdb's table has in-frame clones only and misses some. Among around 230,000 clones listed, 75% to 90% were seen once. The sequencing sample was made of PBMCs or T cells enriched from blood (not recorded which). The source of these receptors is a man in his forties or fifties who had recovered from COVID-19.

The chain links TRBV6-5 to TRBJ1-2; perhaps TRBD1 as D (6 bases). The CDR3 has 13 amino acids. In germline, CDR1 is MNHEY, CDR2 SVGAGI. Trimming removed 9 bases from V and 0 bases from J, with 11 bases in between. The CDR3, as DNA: TGTGCCAGTCGGGACACAACTAACTATGGCTACACCTTC. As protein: CASRDTTNYGYTF.

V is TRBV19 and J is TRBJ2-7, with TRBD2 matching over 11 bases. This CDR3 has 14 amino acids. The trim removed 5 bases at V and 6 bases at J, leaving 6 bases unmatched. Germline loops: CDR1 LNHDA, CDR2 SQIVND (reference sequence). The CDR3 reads CASSVLAGASEQYF. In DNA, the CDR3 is TGTGCCAGTAGTGTACTAGCGGGAGCGTCCGAGCAGTACTTC.

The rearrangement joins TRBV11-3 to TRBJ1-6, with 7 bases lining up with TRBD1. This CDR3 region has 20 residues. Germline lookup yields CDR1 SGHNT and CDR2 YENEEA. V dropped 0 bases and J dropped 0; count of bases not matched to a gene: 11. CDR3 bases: TGTGCCAGCAGCTTAGACCCGGGACAGAAGTCAAGCTCCTATAATTCACCCCTCCACTTT. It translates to CASSLDPGQKSSSYNSPLHF.

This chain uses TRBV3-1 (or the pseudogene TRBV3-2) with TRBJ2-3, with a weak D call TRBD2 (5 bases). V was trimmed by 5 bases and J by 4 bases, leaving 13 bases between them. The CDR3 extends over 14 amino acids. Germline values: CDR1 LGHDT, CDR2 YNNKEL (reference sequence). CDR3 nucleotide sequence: TGTGCCAGCAGCTCTATACAACTAGCAGATACGCAGTATTTT. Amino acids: CASSSIQLADTQYF.

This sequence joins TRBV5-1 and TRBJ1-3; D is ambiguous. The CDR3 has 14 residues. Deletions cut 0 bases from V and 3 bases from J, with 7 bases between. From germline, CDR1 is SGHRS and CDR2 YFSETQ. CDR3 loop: CASSLVPLGNTIYF. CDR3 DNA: TGCGCCAGCAGCTTGGTACCACTTGGAAACACCATATATTTT. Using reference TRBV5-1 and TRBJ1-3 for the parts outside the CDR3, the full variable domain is KAGVTQTPRYLIKTRGQQVTLSCSPISGHRSVSWYQQTPGQGLQFLFEYFSETQRNKGNFPGRFSGRQFSNSRSEMNVSTLELGDSALYLCASSLVPLGNTIYFGEGSWLTVV.

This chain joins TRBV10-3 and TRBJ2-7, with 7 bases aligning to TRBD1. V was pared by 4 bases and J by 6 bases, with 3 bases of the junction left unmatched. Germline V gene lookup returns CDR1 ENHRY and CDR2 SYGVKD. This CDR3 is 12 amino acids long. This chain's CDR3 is CAISVGQLEQYF. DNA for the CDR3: TGTGCCATCAGTGTGGGACAGCTCGAGCAGTACTTC.

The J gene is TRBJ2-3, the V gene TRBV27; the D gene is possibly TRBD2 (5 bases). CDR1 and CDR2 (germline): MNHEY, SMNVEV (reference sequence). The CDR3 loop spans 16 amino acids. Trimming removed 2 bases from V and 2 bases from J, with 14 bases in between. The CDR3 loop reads CASSLGLAQITDTQYF. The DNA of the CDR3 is TGTGCCAGCAGTTTAGGGCTAGCCCAAATCACAGATACGCAGTATTTT.

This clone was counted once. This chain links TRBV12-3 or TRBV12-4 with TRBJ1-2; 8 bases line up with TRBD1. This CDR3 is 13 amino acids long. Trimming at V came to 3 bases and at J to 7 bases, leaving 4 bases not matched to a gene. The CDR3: CASSFQGASGYTF. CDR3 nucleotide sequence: TGTGCCAGCAGTTTTCAGGGGGCGAGTGGCTACACCTTC.

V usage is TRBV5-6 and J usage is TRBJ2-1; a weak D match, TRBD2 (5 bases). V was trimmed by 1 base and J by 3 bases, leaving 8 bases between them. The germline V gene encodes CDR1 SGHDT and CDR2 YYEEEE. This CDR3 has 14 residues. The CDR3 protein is CASSLRGYYNEQFF. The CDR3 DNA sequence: TGTGCCAGCAGCTTGCGCGGGTACTACAATGAGCAGTTCTTC.

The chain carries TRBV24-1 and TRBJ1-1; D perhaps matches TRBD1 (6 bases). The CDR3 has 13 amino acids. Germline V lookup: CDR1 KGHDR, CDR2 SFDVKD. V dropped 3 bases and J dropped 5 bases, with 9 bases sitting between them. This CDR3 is CATSDTGWTEAFF. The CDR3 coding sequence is TGTGCCACCAGTGATACAGGGTGGACTGAAGCTTTCTTT.

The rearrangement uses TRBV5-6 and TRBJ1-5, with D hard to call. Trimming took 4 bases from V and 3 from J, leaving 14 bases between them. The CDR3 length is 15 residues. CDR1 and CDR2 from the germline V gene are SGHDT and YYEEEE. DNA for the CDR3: TGTGCCAGCAGCAATTCAGGACTCTCCAATCAGCCCCAGCATTTT. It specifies CASSNSGLSNQPQHF.

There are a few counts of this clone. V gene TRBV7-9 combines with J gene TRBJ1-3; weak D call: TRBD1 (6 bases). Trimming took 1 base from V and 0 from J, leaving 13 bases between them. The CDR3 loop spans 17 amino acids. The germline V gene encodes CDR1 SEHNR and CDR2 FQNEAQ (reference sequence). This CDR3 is CASSLVGGHDSGNTIYF. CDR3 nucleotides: TGTGCCAGCAGCTTAGTTGGGGGCCATGACTCTGGAAACACCATATATTTT.

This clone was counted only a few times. This CDR3 is CAIRAGLVTNEQYF. For the CDR3, the DNA is TGTGCCATCAGGGCGGGACTAGTAACAAACGAGCAGTACTTC. The rearrangement joins TRBV10-3 to TRBJ2-7; 8 bases are a match to TRBD2. The CDR3 is 14 amino acids. Trimming cost V 6 bases and J 5 bases; bases outside gene matches: 9. The germline CDR1 and CDR2 sequences are ENHRY and SYGVKD.

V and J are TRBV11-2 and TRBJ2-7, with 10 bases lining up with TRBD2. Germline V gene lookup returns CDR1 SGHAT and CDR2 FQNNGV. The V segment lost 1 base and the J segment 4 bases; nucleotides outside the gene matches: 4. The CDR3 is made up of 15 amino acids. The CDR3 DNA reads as TGTGCCAGCAGCTTAGGACTAGCGGGCATATACGAGCAGTACTTC. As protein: CASSLGLAGIYEQYF.

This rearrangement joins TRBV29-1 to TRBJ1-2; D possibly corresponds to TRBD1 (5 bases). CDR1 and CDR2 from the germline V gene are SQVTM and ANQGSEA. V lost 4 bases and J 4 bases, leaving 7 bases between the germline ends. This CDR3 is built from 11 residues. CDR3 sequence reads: CSVVDTYGYTF. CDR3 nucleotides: TGCAGCGTTGTGGACACCTATGGCTACACCTTC.

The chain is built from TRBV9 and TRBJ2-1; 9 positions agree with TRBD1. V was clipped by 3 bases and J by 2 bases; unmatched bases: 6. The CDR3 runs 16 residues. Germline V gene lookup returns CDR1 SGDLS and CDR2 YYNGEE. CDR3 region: CASSGNRDRAYNEQFF. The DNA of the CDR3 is TGTGCCAGCAGCGGAAACCGGGACAGGGCCTACAATGAGCAGTTCTTC.

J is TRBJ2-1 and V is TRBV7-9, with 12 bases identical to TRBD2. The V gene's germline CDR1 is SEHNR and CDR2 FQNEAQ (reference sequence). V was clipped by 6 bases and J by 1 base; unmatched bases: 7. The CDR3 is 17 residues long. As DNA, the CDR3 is TGTGCCAGCAGATCGACTAGCGGGGGAAGGTCCTACAATGAGCAGTTCTTC. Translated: CASRSTSGGRSYNEQFF.

CDR3 loop: CASSLGTPNEQFF. DNA of the CDR3: TGCGCCAGCAGCCTCGGGACTCCCAATGAGCAGTTCTTC. The rearrangement uses TRBV4-1 and TRBJ2-1; weak D call: TRBD2 (6 bases). The CDR3 has 13 residues. Trimming took off 4 bases at V and 6 bases at J, with 10 bases between the two ends. Germline V gene sequence: CDR1 MGHRA, CDR2 YSYEKL.

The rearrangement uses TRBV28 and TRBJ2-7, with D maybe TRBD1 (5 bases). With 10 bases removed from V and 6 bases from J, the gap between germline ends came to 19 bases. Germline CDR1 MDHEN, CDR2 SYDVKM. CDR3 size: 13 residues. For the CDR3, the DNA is TGTGCCATCAAGCGAAAACAGGACGGCGAGCAGTACTTC. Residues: CAIKRKQDGEQYF.

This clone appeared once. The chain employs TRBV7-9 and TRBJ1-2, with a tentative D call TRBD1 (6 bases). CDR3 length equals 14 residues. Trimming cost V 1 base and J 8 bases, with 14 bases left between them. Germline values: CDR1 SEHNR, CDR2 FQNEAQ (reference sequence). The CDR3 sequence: CASSLGGQSRGYTF. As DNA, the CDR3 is TGTGCCAGCAGCTTAGGGGGACAATCTCGGGGCTACACCTTC.

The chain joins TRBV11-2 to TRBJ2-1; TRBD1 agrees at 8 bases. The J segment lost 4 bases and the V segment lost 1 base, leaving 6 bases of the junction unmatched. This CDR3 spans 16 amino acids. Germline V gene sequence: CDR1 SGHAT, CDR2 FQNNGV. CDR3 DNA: TGTGCCAGCAGCTTAGTACGGACAGGGTTATACAATGAGCAGTTCTTC. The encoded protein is CASSLVRTGLYNEQFF.